This TCR beta chain was recovered during a study of PD-1 blockade in mismatch repair-deficient tumors. Study background: Patients had eleven to twelve mismatch repair-deficient cancer types, all previously treated and progressing. Study-level points and caveats: Tumor-resident clones, often undetectable pretreatment in blood, expanded then contracted after pembrolizumab.

Here immunoSEQ multiplex PCR was the method, and the copy in TCRdb shows in-frame clones only, minus some. The data contain 40,000 to 65,000 clones, roughly 80% of them seen just once; the ten biggest clones take up about 8.1%. This CDR3 has 15 residues. Trimming stripped 1 base from V and 1 base from J, with 11 bases between. Germline lookup yields CDR1 LGHNA and CDR2 YSLEER. Turning to this clone: Its antigen is unknown.

The chain employs TRBV4-3 and TRBJ2-7; D uncertain. The clonotype originates from an adult with mismatch repair-deficient cancer. The specimen was peripheral blood, collected 20 weeks after starting pembrolizumab. The CDR3 protein is CASSQAAGSSYEQYF. As DNA, the CDR3 is TGCGCCAGCAGCCAAGCTGCAGGTTCTTCCTACGAGCAGTACTTC.